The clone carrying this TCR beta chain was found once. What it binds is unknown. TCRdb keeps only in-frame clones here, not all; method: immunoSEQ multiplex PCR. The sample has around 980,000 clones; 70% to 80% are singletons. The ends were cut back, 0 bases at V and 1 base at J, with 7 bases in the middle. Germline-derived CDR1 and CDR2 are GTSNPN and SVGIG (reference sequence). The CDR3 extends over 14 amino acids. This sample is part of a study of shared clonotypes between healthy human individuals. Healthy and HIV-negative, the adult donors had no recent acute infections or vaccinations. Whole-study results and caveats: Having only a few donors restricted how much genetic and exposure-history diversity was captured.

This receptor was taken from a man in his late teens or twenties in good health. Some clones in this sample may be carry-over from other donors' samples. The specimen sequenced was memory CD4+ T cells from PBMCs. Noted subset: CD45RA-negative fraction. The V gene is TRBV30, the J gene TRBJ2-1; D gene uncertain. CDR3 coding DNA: TGTGCCTGGAGTGTTTCGTTATCCTACAATGAGCAGTTCTTC. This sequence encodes CAWSVSLSYNEQFF.